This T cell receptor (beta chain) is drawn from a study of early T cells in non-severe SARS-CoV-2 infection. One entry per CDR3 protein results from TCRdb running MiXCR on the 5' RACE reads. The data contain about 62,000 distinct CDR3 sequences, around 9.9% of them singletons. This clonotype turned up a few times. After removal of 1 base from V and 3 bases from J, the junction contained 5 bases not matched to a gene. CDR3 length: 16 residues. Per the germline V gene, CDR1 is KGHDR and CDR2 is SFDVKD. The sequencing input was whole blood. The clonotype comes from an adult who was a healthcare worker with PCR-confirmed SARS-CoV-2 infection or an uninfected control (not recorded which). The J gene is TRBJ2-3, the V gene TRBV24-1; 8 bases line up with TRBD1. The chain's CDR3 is CATSDFGQGLTDTQYF. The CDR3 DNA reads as TGTGCCACCAGTGATTTCGGACAGGGCCTTACAGATACGCAGTATTTT.